A single sample is the source of the 17 T cell receptor beta chains below, sequenced in a study of early T cells in non-severe SARS-CoV-2 infection. TCRdb passed the 5' RACE reads through MiXCR, listing each CDR3 protein once. Among tens of thousands of distinct CDR3 sequences listed, around 8.4% were seen once. The sequenced sample was whole blood. These TCRs come from an adult who was a healthcare worker with PCR-confirmed SARS-CoV-2 infection or an uninfected control (not recorded which).

This clonotype was seen ten or more times. The chain couples TRBV11-2 to TRBJ2-3; no clear D. The V and J ends lost 2 bases and 1 base respectively, with 10 bases between them. The length of the CDR3 is 15 residues. The germline CDR1 and CDR2 sequences are SGHAT and FQNNGV. CDR3 sequence: CASSLPLSGTDTQYF. For the CDR3, the DNA is TGTGCCAGCAGCTTACCCCTCTCTGGCACAGATACGCAGTATTTT.

In this sample, this clonotype turned up many times. Written as DNA, the CDR3 is TGCAGCGTTGACAATCTTAGCACAGATACGCAGTATTTT. Its translation: CSVDNLSTDTQYF. The rearrangement joins TRBV29-1 to TRBJ2-3, with D uncertain. The V gene's germline CDR1 is SQVTM and CDR2 ANQGSEA. V dropped 3 bases and J dropped 0 bases, with 7 bases sitting between them. The CDR3 runs to 13 residues.

The table lists this clonotype with many counts. The chain couples TRBV12-3 or TRBV12-4 to TRBJ2-1, with 7 bases identical to TRBD2. Trimming removed 6 bases from V and 7 bases from J; junction bases left unmatched: 9. The CDR3 sequence is 14 residues long. The CDR3 region is CASSPRGGQNEQFF. CDR3 nucleotide sequence: TGTGCCAGCAGCCCCCGGGGAGGGCAGAATGAGCAGTTCTTC.

The CDR3 DNA reads as TGTGCCAGCAGTTTTGGCGGGAGCCGAGATACGCAGTATTTT. The encoded protein is CASSFGGSRDTQYF. This chain connects TRBV12-3 or TRBV12-4 to TRBJ2-3; TRBD2 agrees at 7 bases. V shed 3 bases and J 5 bases; nucleotides not matched to a gene: 5. The CDR3 spans 14 residues.

The V call is TRBV29-1, the J call TRBJ2-7, with TRBD2 as a possible D gene (5 bases). Germline assignment: CDR1 SQVTM and CDR2 ANQGSEA. The V end lost 7 bases, the J end lost 4 bases, and 11 bases lay between the germline ends. The CDR3 length is 11 residues. Here the CDR3 reads CSAGAVYEQYF. CDR3 DNA: TGCAGCGCCGGAGCGGTTTACGAGCAGTACTTC.

This clonotype was found a few times. The V and J genes are TRBV19 and TRBJ1-5; D is possibly TRBD1 (6 bases). Germline CDR1 reads LNHDA; CDR2 reads SQIVND (reference sequence). The CDR3 has 16 residues. Between the trimmed V and J ends, which lost 6 bases and 4 bases, there was a span of 19 bases. CDR3 DNA sequence: TGTGCCAGTAGGAATAAAGGAAGGGGGACGAATCAGCCCCAGCATTTT. It codes for CASRNKGRGTNQPQHF.

This clonotype was counted ten times or more. The chain is built from TRBV20-1 and TRBJ1-2; 12 bases line up with TRBD1. Germline values: CDR1 DFQATT, CDR2 SNEGSKA (reference sequence). This CDR3 contains 14 residues. Trimming cost V 5 bases and J 8 bases; bases outside gene matches: 9. The CDR3 coding sequence is TGCAGTGCTTCCCCGGGACAGGGGGCGCGAGGCTACACCTTC. It translates to CSASPGQGARGYTF.

The chain is built from TRBV6-5 and TRBJ2-7; the match to TRBD2 covers 7 bases. Germline values: CDR1 MNHEY, CDR2 SVGAGI. Germline trimming cut 10 bases from V and 3 bases from J; bases unmatched to any gene: 9. The CDR3 is 13 residues long. CDR3 protein: CATGPSGIYEQYF. The CDR3 DNA follows: TGTGCCACCGGCCCTAGCGGCATCTACGAGCAGTACTTC.

This clonotype was seen many times. The V call is TRBV9, the J call TRBJ2-3, with TRBD2 matching 9 bases. This CDR3 is 15 amino acids long. Germline V gene sequence: CDR1 SGDLS, CDR2 YYNGEE. The V segment lost 4 bases and the J segment 3 bases; nucleotides outside the gene matches: 6. The CDR3 spells CASSISSGVTDTQYF. For the CDR3, the DNA is TGTGCCAGCAGCATCTCTAGCGGGGTAACAGATACGCAGTATTTT.

The chain carries TRBV5-5 and TRBJ1-5; D gene ambiguous. CDR3 length: 15 amino acids. CDR1 and CDR2 (germline): SGHKS, YYEKEE (reference sequence). The ends were cut back, 0 bases at V and 0 bases at J, with 7 bases in the middle. CDR3: CASSLAIYSNQPQHF. The CDR3 nucleotides read TGTGCCAGCAGCTTGGCCATTTATAGCAATCAGCCCCAGCATTTT.

The J gene is TRBJ2-3, the V gene TRBV7-2; TRBD2 is a possible D gene (5 bases). Germline V gene data show CDR1 as SGHTA and CDR2 as FQGNSA. Trimming removed 6 bases from V and 4 bases from J, with 11 bases in between. This CDR3 is 13 amino acids long. The CDR3 coding sequence is TGTGCCAGCAGGCGTCTAGCACCAGATACGCAGTATTTT. Translated, it gives CASRRLAPDTQYF.

This clonotype was counted many times. The V and J genes are TRBV6-5 and TRBJ2-2, with D possibly being TRBD1 (5 bases). V was shortened by 4 bases and J by 5 bases, with 20 bases between the two germline ends. Germline values: CDR1 MNHEY, CDR2 SVGAGI. The CDR3 is 17 amino acids. CDR3 nucleotide sequence: TGTGCCAGCAGTTCCCCTAACTTGAAGACAGCGACCGGGGAGCTGTTTTTT. This encodes CASSSPNLKTATGELFF.

This clonotype was observed a handful of times. V usage is TRBV20-1 and J usage is TRBJ2-1, with D hard to call. The CDR3 spans 14 residues. Germline CDR1 reads DFQATT; CDR2 reads SNEGSKA (reference sequence). In DNA, the CDR3 is TGCAGCGCCGAGGCACCCTACCAGTACAATGAGCAGTTCTTC. Protein: CSAEAPYQYNEQFF.

This clonotype was counted between two and nine times. V and J are TRBV9 and TRBJ1-6; TRBD1 matches 8 bases. The germline V gene encodes CDR1 SGDLS and CDR2 YYNGEE. V shed 1 base and J 13 bases; nucleotides not matched to a gene: 10. The CDR3 runs 15 residues. As DNA, the CDR3 is TGTGCCAGCAGCGTAACGGACAGGGCCGGGATGCCCCTCCACTTT. Translating it yields CASSVTDRAGMPLHF.

Only a few counts were recorded for this clonotype. The gene calls are TRBV30 and TRBJ1-1; a weak D match, TRBD1 (6 bases). V dropped 3 bases and J dropped 5 bases, with 16 bases sitting between them. This CDR3 is built from 14 residues. Germline CDR1 GTSNPN, CDR2 SVGIG (reference sequence). CDR3 loop: CAWRWGGRETEAFF. The DNA for the CDR3 is TGTGCCTGGAGGTGGGGGGGGCGAGAGACTGAAGCTTTCTTT.

The sample holds a few counts of this clonotype. The genes are TRBV6-5 and TRBJ1-5; D remains unclear. There are 12 residues in the CDR3. The V gene lost 6 bases and the J gene lost 6 bases, with 9 bases spanning the gap. Germline V gene data show CDR1 as MNHEY and CDR2 as SVGAGI. In DNA, the CDR3 is TGTGCCAGCAGCCGGACCGGTCAGCCCCAGCATTTT. It is translated as CASSRTGQPQHF.

V usage is TRBV29-1 and J usage is TRBJ1-2; weak D call: TRBD1 (5 bases). Germline lookup yields CDR1 SQVTM and CDR2 ANQGSEA. CDR3 length equals 15 residues. Deletions cut 0 bases from V and 4 bases from J, with 15 bases between. The CDR3 here is CSVEEEDTASYGYTF. CDR3 nucleotide sequence: TGCAGCGTTGAAGAAGAGGACACCGCAAGCTATGGCTACACCTTC.